This T cell receptor beta chain was found in a study of CD8 T cells in ankylosing spondylitis. General observations from the study: Several highly homologous variants made up a TCR beta motif, and this motif appeared characteristic of ankylosing spondylitis blood. The clones that were linked to disease were reported to be significantly enriched in matched synovial fluid samples from ankylosing spondylitis patients.

Germline CDR1 KGHSH, CDR2 LQKENI. The CDR3 totals 16 residues. The trim removed 1 base at V and 3 bases at J, leaving 7 bases unmatched. MiXCR was run by TCRdb on the 5' RACE reads, yielding one entry per CDR3 protein. The sample yields a few hundred thousand distinct CDR3 sequences, roughly 17% seen once. The sample holds one count of this clonotype. Its antigen is unknown. The sequence was obtained from a male donor with ankylosing spondylitis. Specimen: blood, either unsorted or a sorted T cell fraction (not recorded which). The rearrangement joins TRBV18 to TRBJ2-7, with TRBD1 identical over 9 bases. The DNA for the CDR3 is TGTGCCAGCTCACCACTCCGAGGACAGGGGTTCTACGAGCAGTACTTC. Its protein is CASSPLRGQGFYEQYF.